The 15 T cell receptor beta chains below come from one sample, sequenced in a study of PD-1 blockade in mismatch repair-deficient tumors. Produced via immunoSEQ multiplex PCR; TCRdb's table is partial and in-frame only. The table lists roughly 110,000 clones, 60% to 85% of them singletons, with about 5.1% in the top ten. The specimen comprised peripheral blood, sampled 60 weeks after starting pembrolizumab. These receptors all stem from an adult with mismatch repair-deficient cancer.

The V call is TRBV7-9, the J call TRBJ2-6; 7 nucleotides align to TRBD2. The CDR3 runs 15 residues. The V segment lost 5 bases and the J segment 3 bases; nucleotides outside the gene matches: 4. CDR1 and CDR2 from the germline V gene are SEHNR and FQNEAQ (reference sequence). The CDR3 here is CASSPPGGGANVLTF. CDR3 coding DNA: TGTGCCAGCAGCCCCCCGGGGGGTGGGGCCAACGTCCTGACTTTC.

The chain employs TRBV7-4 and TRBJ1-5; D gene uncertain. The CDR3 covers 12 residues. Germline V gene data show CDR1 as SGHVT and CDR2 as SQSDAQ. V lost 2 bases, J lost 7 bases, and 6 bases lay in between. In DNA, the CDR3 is TGTGCCAGCAGCTTATTGAACCAGCCCCAGCATTTT. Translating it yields CASSLLNQPQHF.

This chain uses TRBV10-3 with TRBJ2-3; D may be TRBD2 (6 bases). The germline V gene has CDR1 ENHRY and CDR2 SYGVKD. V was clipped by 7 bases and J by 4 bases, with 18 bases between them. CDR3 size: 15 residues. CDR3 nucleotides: TGTGCCATCACCCCTGGAGGGATTAGCGCAGATACGCAGTATTTT. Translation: CAITPGGISADTQYF.

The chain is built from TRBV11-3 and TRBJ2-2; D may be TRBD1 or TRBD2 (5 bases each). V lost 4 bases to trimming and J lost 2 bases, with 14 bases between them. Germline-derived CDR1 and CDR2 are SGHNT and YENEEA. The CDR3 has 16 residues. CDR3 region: CASSYSGTTNTGELFF. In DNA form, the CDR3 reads TGTGCCAGCAGCTACTCCGGGACCACTAACACCGGGGAGCTGTTTTTT.

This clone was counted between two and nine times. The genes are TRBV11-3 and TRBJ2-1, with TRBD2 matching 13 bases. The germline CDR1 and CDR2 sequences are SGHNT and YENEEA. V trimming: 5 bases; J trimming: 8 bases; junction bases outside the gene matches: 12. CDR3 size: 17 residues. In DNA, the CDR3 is TGTGCCAGCAGCCCAAGGAGGGGACTAGCGGGATCCTATGAGCAGTTCTTC. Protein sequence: CASSPRRGLAGSYEQFF.

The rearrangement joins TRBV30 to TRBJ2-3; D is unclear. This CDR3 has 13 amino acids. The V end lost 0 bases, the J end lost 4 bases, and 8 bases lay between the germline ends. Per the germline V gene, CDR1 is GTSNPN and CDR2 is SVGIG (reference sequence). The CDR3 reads CAWSVVGADTQYF. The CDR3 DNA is TGTGCCTGGAGTGTCGTAGGTGCAGATACGCAGTATTTT.

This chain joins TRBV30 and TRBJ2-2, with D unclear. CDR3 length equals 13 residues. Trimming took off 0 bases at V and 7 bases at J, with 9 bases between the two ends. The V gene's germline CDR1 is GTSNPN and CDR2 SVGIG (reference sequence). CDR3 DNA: TGTGCCTGGAGTGTCGGTACAGTCGGGGAGCTGTTTTTT. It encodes CAWSVGTVGELFF.

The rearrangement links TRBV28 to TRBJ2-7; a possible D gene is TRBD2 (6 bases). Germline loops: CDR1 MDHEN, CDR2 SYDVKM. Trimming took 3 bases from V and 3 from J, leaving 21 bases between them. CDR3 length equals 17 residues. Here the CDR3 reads CASSFSGLWDSHYEQYF. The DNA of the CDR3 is TGTGCCAGCAGTTTTTCCGGACTTTGGGACTCGCACTACGAGCAGTACTTC.

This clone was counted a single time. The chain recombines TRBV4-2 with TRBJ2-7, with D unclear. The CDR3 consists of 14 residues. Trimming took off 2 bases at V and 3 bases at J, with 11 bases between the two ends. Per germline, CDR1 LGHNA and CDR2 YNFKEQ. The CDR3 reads CASSQTNQVYEQYF. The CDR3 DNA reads TGTGCCAGCAGCCAAACTAACCAGGTCTACGAGCAGTACTTC.

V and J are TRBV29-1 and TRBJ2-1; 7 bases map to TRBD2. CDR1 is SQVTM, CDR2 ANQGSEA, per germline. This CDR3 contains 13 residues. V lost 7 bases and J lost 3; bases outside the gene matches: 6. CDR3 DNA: TGCAGCGCCTACGGGACTAACTACAATGAGCAGTTCTTC. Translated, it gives CSAYGTNYNEQFF.

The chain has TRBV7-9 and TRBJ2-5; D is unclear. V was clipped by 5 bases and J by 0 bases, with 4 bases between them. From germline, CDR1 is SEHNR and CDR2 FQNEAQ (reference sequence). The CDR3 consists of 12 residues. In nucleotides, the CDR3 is TGTGCCAGCAGCCCCAACCAAGAGACCCAGTACTTC. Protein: CASSPNQETQYF.

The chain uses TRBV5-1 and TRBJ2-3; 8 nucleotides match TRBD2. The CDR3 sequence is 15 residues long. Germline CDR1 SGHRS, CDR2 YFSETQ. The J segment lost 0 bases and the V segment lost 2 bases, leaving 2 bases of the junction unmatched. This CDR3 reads CASSFSSGSTDTQYF. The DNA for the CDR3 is TGCGCCAGCAGCTTTTCTAGCGGGAGCACAGATACGCAGTATTTT.

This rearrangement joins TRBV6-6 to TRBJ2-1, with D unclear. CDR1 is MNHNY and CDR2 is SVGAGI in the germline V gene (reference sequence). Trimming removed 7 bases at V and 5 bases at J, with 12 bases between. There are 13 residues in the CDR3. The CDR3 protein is CASTVRTNNEQFF. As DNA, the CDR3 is TGTGCCAGCACGGTGCGTACAAACAATGAGCAGTTCTTC.

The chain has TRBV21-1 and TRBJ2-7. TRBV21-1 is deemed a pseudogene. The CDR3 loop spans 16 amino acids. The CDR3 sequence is CASSKDVSRTVWEQYF. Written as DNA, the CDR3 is TGTGCCAGCAGCAAAGACGTCTCCAGGACCGTGTGGGAGCAGTACTTC.

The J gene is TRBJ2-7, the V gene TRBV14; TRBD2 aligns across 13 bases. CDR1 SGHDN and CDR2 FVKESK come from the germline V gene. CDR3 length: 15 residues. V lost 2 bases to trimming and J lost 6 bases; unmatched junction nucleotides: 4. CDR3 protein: CASSQPGLAGSEQYF. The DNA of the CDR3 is TGTGCCAGCAGCCAACCGGGACTAGCGGGATCCGAGCAGTACTTC.